This T cell receptor (beta chain) was observed in a study of early T cells in non-severe SARS-CoV-2 infection. Whole-study context: Sequencing input comprised bulk RNA from unsorted whole blood; chain pairing was not available. Study-level points and caveats: In VDJdb matching, anti-spike CD8 responses were favored while private and CD4 specificities went missing.

The CDR3 has 13 amino acids. Germline CDR1 reads ENHRY; CDR2 reads SYGVKD. Trimming took 6 bases from V and 6 from J, leaving 11 bases between them. Unique molecular identifier tags were affixed to discrete cDNA molecules. In TCRdb, the 5' RACE reads were re-called with MiXCR into one record per CDR3 protein. The data show 100,000 to 150,000 distinct CDR3 sequences, with about 16% seen just once and around a fifth held by the top ten. In regard to this clonotype: Antigen unknown.

The sample consisted of whole blood. The source of this sequence is an adult who was a healthcare worker with PCR-confirmed SARS-CoV-2 infection or an uninfected control (not recorded which). The genes are TRBV10-3 and TRBJ1-4, with D uncertain. For the CDR3, the DNA is TGTGCCATCAGGGCTGCTTCGGATGAAAAACTGTTTTTT. It specifies CAIRAASDEKLFF.